The clone carrying this T cell receptor (beta chain) has a handful of counts. Its antigen is still unknown. CDR1 MGHRA and CDR2 YSYEKL come from the germline V gene. The CDR3 contains 16 residues. With 0 bases removed from V and 0 bases from J, the gap between germline ends came to 9 bases. As the sequencing template, cDNA was produced by extracting RNA and reverse transcribing it. Here immunoSEQ multiplex PCR was the method, and the copy in TCRdb shows in-frame clones only, minus some. The sample carries 120,000 to 150,000 clones, more than 75% recorded once. The study team obtained lesional scalp punch biopsies and peripheral blood from alopecia areata patients. This record comes from a study of CD8+ T cells in alopecia areata. Background on the study: Tofacitinib therapy took 6 to 18 months; 6 months off drug came after.

Overall study results and limits: Researchers report lesional scalp, most notably alopecia totalis/universalis, outstripped normal scalp in clonality.

The sequenced sample was CD8+ T cells sorted from blood, obtained at week 0. The sequence came from a human donor with alopecia areata. The V and J genes are TRBV4-1 and TRBJ2-1; D is perhaps TRBD2 (6 bases). Here the CDR3 DNA reads TGCGCCAGCAGCCAAGAACCCGGGAGCTCCTACAATGAGCAGTTCTTC. Protein product: CASSQEPGSSYNEQFF.